This T cell receptor (beta chain) comes out of a study of T cells in Graves' hyperthyroidism and ophthalmopathy. About this clonotype itself: Antigen: not known.

The study left out patients who had uncontrolled infection, other autoimmune disease, pregnancy or lactation. Looked up from germline, CDR1 is DFQATT and CDR2 is SNEGSKA (reference sequence). CDR3 size: 13 residues. Between the trimmed V and J ends, which lost 1 base and 6 bases, there was a span of 10 bases. Amplification yielded TCR beta CDR3 regions, with RNA transcripts as the source. The study used the HTBI primer set for a first-round RT-PCR of the TCR CDR3. TCRdb reanalysed the multiplex PCR reads using MiXCR and keeps one entry per CDR3 protein. The sample includes under 700,000 distinct CDR3 sequences, 46% of them seen just once. Study-level points and caveats: Ophthalmopathy was told apart from stable hyperthyroidism by a 13 V-J model.

The chain uses TRBV20-1 and TRBJ1-5; D is possibly TRBD1 (5 bases). The sample was peripheral blood or thyroid tissue (not recorded which). The origin of this receptor is a woman aged 18 to 35 with Graves' hyperthyroidism. The CDR3 loop reads CSARAPGLQPQHF. The CDR3 DNA reads TGCAGTGCTAGAGCCCCAGGGCTTCAGCCCCAGCATTTT.